This entry describes one T cell receptor (beta chain). Its antigen is unidentified. Second-dose timings of about 4 or about 12 weeks were pooled. This specimen belongs to a study of T cell responses to AZD1222 COVID-19 vaccine. Study-wide results and caveats: The donor cohort was predominantly white British with a female majority, and clonal diversity may have been underestimated. Regions 160-218 and 743-854 held dominance among vaccine-associated CD4 TCRs, which spanned spike.

Germline loops: CDR1 MNHEY, CDR2 SVGAGI. The CDR3 length is 12 residues. V was clipped by 8 bases and J by 2 bases; unmatched bases: 3. The data were produced by immunoSEQ multiplex PCR, yet TCRdb's version contains in-frame clones alone and is incomplete. The sample consists of roughly 140,000 clones, roughly 90% of them appearing once. The chain carries TRBV6-5 and TRBJ2-7; TRBD2 aligns across 7 bases. The sample here was peripheral blood, taken 28 days after the second AZD1222 dose. The receptor's source is an adult who received the AZD1222 COVID-19 vaccine. The CDR3 nucleotides read TGTGCCAGCGCCGCGGGGGCCTACGAGCAGTACTTC. As protein: CASAAGAYEQYF.